One sample yielded the 30 T cell receptor beta chains listed below, sequenced in a study of cytomegalovirus exposure and HLA in healthy donors. 60 Vbeta and 13 Jbeta primers were used in PCR. The assay was immunoSEQ multiplex PCR, and TCRdb's table has in-frame clones only and misses some. This table holds 150,000 or so clones, around 9.7% found once. Material for sequencing was PBMCs. The receptors derive from a man aged 50-60 years in good health and CMV-seronegative.

V gene TRBV15 combines with J gene TRBJ2-3; D possibly corresponds to TRBD2 (6 bases). The V and J ends lost 2 bases and 0 bases respectively, with 9 bases between them. Germline V gene data show CDR1 as LNHNV and CDR2 as YYDKDF (reference sequence). The CDR3 length is 15 residues. The CDR3, as DNA: TGTGCCACCAGCAGACACGGGAGCAGCACAGATACGCAGTATTTT. Amino acid sequence: CATSRHGSSTDTQYF.

This sequence joins TRBV7-2 and TRBJ2-7, with D uncertain. Trimming removed 5 bases from V and 0 bases from J, with 11 bases in between. The CDR3 totals 14 residues. Germline V gives CDR1 SGHTA, CDR2 FQGNSA. CDR3: CASSLRSSSYEQYF. As DNA, the CDR3 is TGTGCCAGCAGCCTGCGGAGTAGCTCCTACGAGCAGTACTTC.

Written as DNA, the CDR3 is TGTGCCAGCAGTTCCAACTCAGGGACAGAGGCCAATGAGCAGTTCTTC. Protein product: CASSSNSGTEANEQFF. The rearrangement joins TRBV6-5 to TRBJ2-1; 7 bases are a match to TRBD1. The CDR3 contains 16 residues. Germline V gene lookup returns CDR1 MNHEY and CDR2 SVGAGI. The trim removed 4 bases at V and 6 bases at J, leaving 12 bases unmatched.

Only a few counts were recorded for this clone. V is TRBV30 and J is TRBJ2-7, with D possibly being TRBD1 (6 bases). Trimming removed 3 bases from V and 2 bases from J, with 11 bases in between. The CDR3 sequence is 13 residues long. The V gene's germline CDR1 is GTSNPN and CDR2 SVGIG (reference sequence). CDR3 amino acids: CAWRRTEPYEQYF. For the CDR3, the DNA is TGTGCCTGGAGGCGGACAGAGCCCTACGAGCAGTACTTC. The full variable domain, completed using reference TRBV30 and TRBJ2-7, is SQTIHQWPATLVQPVGSPLSLECTVEGTSNPNLYWYRQAAGRGLQLLFYSVGIGQISSEVPQNLSASRPQDRQFILSSKKLLLSDSGFYLCAWRRTEPYEQYFGPGTRLTVT.

This clone was picked up many times. The chain recombines TRBV25-1 with TRBJ2-5, with 10 bases fitting TRBD2. The CDR3 has 14 residues. Per germline, CDR1 MGHDK and CDR2 SYGVNS. With V trimmed by 7 bases and J by 2 bases, 4 bases remained unmatched. CDR3: CASTKRGGQETQYF. CDR3 nucleotide sequence: TGTGCCAGCACCAAGCGGGGGGGACAAGAGACCCAGTACTTC.

Only a few counts were recorded for this clone. V gene TRBV28 combines with J gene TRBJ2-7; D may be TRBD1 (6 bases). Trimming shortened V by 9 bases and J by 4 bases, and 13 bases separated the two germline ends. The V gene's germline CDR1 is MDHEN and CDR2 SYDVKM. The CDR3 totals 12 residues. In nucleotides, the CDR3 is TGTGCCAGTAATCAAGGACAGTACGAGCAGTACTTC. This gives the protein CASNQGQYEQYF.

To note about this clone: An end of the junction differs from the germline gene, which may be a read error. The gene calls are TRBV14 and TRBJ2-5, with no clear D. Germline CDR1 SGHDN, CDR2 FVKESK. CDR3 length: 12 residues. The CDR3 DNA follows: TGTGCCAGCAGACAAGGCGTAGAGACCCAGTACTTC. This gives the protein CASRQGVETQYF. Full variable domain (missing parts from reference TRBV14 and TRBJ2-5): EAGVTQFPSHSVIEKGQTVTLRCDPISGHDNLYWYRRVMGKEIKFLLHFVKESKQDESGMPNNRFLAERTGGTYSTLKVQPAELEDSGVYFCASRQGVETQYFGPGTRLLVL.

The V gene is TRBV6-1, the J gene TRBJ2-1; the D gene is possibly TRBD2 (5 bases). This CDR3 has 11 residues. Germline CDR1 MNHNS, CDR2 SASEGT. Trimming removed 7 bases at V and 4 bases at J, with 5 bases between. The CDR3 DNA reads TGTGCCAGCACGGGATACAATGAGCAGTTCTTC. Protein product: CASTGYNEQFF.

The table lists this clone with a few counts. J is TRBJ1-1 and V is TRBV5-1, with TRBD1 matching 10 bases. V was clipped by 5 bases and J by 1 base; unmatched bases: 2. Germline CDR1 reads SGHRS; CDR2 reads YFSETQ. This CDR3 has 14 amino acids. CDR3 sequence reads: CASRTGGANTEAFF. DNA of the CDR3: TGCGCCAGCAGGACAGGGGGCGCGAACACTGAAGCTTTCTTT.

The table lists this clone with a few counts. The V call is TRBV4-1, the J call TRBJ1-1; the match to TRBD1 covers 7 bases. After removal of 3 bases from V and 1 base from J, the junction contained 5 bases not matched to a gene. Germline CDR1 and CDR2: MGHRA and YSYEKL. The CDR3 has 15 amino acids. Here the CDR3 reads CASSHPGQSNTEAFF. The CDR3 DNA sequence: TGCGCCAGCAGCCACCCGGGACAGTCGAACACTGAAGCTTTCTTT.

This clone has more than one count but fewer than ten. V usage is TRBV6-1 and J usage is TRBJ1-6, with 8 nucleotides matching TRBD1. The trim removed 4 bases at V and 7 bases at J, leaving 9 bases unmatched. From germline, CDR1 is MNHNS and CDR2 SASEGT. The CDR3 has 16 amino acids. CDR3 in DNA: TGTGCCAGCAGTGGACTAACAGGGGGTAGGAATTCACCCCTCCACTTT. Translating gives CASSGLTGGRNSPLHF.

The gene calls are TRBV5-4 and TRBJ1-6; TRBD1 agrees at 7 bases. The germline V gene encodes CDR1 SGHNT and CDR2 YYREEE (reference sequence). Trimming took 0 bases from V and 16 from J; bases not matched to a gene: 10. There are 14 residues in the CDR3. In nucleotides, the CDR3 is TGTGCCAGCAGCTTGGAAATCGAGGGGGCGAAGCTCCACTTT. Protein product: CASSLEIEGAKLHF.

This clone came up a few times. This chain joins TRBV25-1 and TRBJ2-7; 7 bases fit TRBD1. The trim removed 1 base at V and 5 bases at J, leaving 5 bases unmatched. CDR1 is MGHDK, CDR2 SYGVNS, per germline. The CDR3 consists of 14 residues. The CDR3 nucleotides read TGTGCCAGCAGTGAATTAGACAGGGTTAACGAGCAGTACTTC. Translation: CASSELDRVNEQYF.

The table lists this clone with a few counts. The V call is TRBV5-6, the J call TRBJ2-1; D is ambiguous. The CDR3 is 14 amino acids. In germline, CDR1 is SGHDT, CDR2 YYEEEE. V lost 0 bases and J 7 bases, leaving 11 bases between the germline ends. The CDR3 here is CASSLGAGSNEQFF. The CDR3 nucleotides read TGTGCCAGCAGCTTGGGGGCTGGCTCGAATGAGCAGTTCTTC. Variable domain in full (rest from reference TRBV5-6 and TRBJ2-1): DAGVTQSPTHLIKTRGQQVTLRCSPKSGHDTVSWYQQALGQGPQFIFQYYEEEERQRGNFPDRFSGHQFPNYSSELNVNALLLGDSALYLCASSLGAGSNEQFFGPGTRLTVL.

The genes are TRBV27 and TRBJ2-7; TRBD1 aligns across 10 bases. Germline-derived CDR1 and CDR2 are MNHEY and SMNVEV (reference sequence). The CDR3 is 18 amino acids. The V and J ends lost 7 bases and 6 bases, in that order; junction bases with no gene match: 21. CDR3 residues: CASNFIRGIGTGVCEQYF. In nucleotides, the CDR3 is TGTGCCAGCAATTTTATCAGGGGAATCGGGACAGGGGTATGCGAGCAGTACTTC.

CDR3 nucleotides: TGCGCCAGCAGCTTGGCCTCGCGGGGGGAAGGAGAGACCCAGTACTTC. It specifies CASSLASRGEGETQYF. The chain carries TRBV5-1 and TRBJ2-5; 8 bases are shared with TRBD2. The CDR3 contains 16 residues. With 0 bases clipped from V and 4 bases from J, the junction kept 8 bases outside the gene matches. Per germline, CDR1 SGHRS and CDR2 YFSETQ.

This clone occurred a few times. The rearrangement uses TRBV30 and TRBJ1-4; maybe TRBD1 (5 bases). Trimming cost V 2 bases and J 5 bases, with 18 bases left between them. Looked up from germline, CDR1 is GTSNPN and CDR2 is SVGIG (reference sequence). The length of the CDR3 is 16 residues. The CDR3 sequence: CAWSPPPRGGNEKLFF. DNA for the CDR3: TGTGCCTGGAGTCCACCCCCGAGGGGAGGGAATGAAAAACTGTTTTTT.

Concerning this clone: Other DNA sequences from this sample encode an identical CDR3 as well. The CDR3, as DNA: TGTGCCAGCTCACCAGAGGCAGAGACCCAGTACTTC. Protein product: CASSPEAETQYF. V is TRBV18 and J is TRBJ2-5; D is unclear. CDR1 is KGHSH, CDR2 LQKENI, per germline. Between the trimmed V and J ends, which lost 2 bases and 4 bases, there was a span of 5 bases. This CDR3 spans 12 amino acids.

This clone has more than one count but fewer than ten. The CDR3 nucleotides read TGTGCCAGCAGCCAGGGGGTAGAGACCGGGGAGCTGTTTTTT. It yields the protein CASSQGVETGELFF. The chain uses TRBV11-3 and TRBJ2-2; 7 nucleotides line up with TRBD1. Germline values: CDR1 SGHNT, CDR2 YENEEA. This CDR3 is built from 14 residues. The V gene end was trimmed by 5 bases and the J gene end by 5 bases; junction bases not matched to a gene: 5.

This clone was seen a few times. The gene calls are TRBV14 and TRBJ1-2, with D unresolved. The CDR3 has 12 residues. Germline V gives CDR1 SGHDN, CDR2 FVKESK. V lost 4 bases to trimming and J lost 5 bases, with 8 bases between them. The CDR3 here is CASSLHQYGYTF. As DNA, the CDR3 is TGTGCCAGCAGCCTACATCAGTATGGCTACACCTTC.

CDR3 coding DNA: TGTGCCAGCAGTGAGCTACGAGACAGGGGGCACGGGGAGCTGTTTTTT. As protein: CASSELRDRGHGELFF. This rearrangement joins TRBV2 to TRBJ2-2; 10 bases map to TRBD1. CDR3 length: 16 amino acids. The ends lost 3 bases at V and 7 bases at J; junction bases unmatched: 8. Germline V gene data show CDR1 as SNHLY and CDR2 as FYNNEI. Based on the CDR3 plus reference TRBV2 and TRBJ2-2, the full variable domain is EPEVTQTPSHQVTQMGQEVILRCVPISNHLYFYWYRQILGQKVEFLVSFYNNEISEKSEIFDDQFSVERPDGSNFTLKIRSTKLEDSAMYFCASSELRDRGHGELFFGEGSRLTVL.

This clone was seen a few times. This chain's CDR3 is CASSATSGMNTGELFF. CDR3 DNA sequence: TGTGCCAGCAGTGCGACTAGCGGGATGAACACCGGGGAGCTGTTTTTT. The chain carries TRBV6-1 and TRBJ2-2, with TRBD2 matching over 11 bases. V was clipped by 4 bases and J by 1 base; unmatched bases: 2. The germline V gene has CDR1 MNHNS and CDR2 SASEGT. The CDR3 runs 16 residues.

This clone was counted between two and nine times. DNA of the CDR3: TGTGCCAGCAGTGAGAGGGCCAGGGGGCAGTTTTTTGGCAATCAGCCCCAGCATTTT. Protein: CASSERARGQFFGNQPQHF. V and J are TRBV2 and TRBJ1-5, with 8 bases lining up with TRBD1. The germline V gene encodes CDR1 SNHLY and CDR2 FYNNEI. J was trimmed by 2 bases and V by 3 bases; bases with no gene match: 15. The CDR3 spans 19 residues. The full variable domain, with the rest looked up from reference TRBV2 and TRBJ1-5, is EPEVTQTPSHQVTQMGQEVILRCVPISNHLYFYWYRQILGQKVEFLVSFYNNEISEKSEIFDDQFSVERPDGSNFTLKIRSTKLEDSAMYFCASSERARGQFFGNQPQHFGDGTRLSIL.

In this sample, this clone turned up a few times. The gene calls are TRBV19 and TRBJ1-1; perhaps TRBD1 as D (6 bases). CDR3 length equals 13 residues. V dropped 4 bases and J dropped 4 bases, with 10 bases sitting between them. Germline V gives CDR1 LNHDA, CDR2 SQIVND (reference sequence). CDR3 nucleotide sequence: TGTGCCAGTAGTACCACAGGGCGCACTGAAGCTTTCTTT. It translates to CASSTTGRTEAFF.

This clone appeared a few times. The rearrangement links TRBV2 to TRBJ1-2; D possibly corresponds to TRBD1 (6 bases). The CDR3 contains 14 residues. V lost 7 bases and J 2 bases, leaving 14 bases between the germline ends. In germline, CDR1 is SNHLY, CDR2 FYNNEI. In DNA, the CDR3 is TGTGCCAGCACCCCGGACAGCGCAAACTATGGCTACACCTTC. Translated, it gives CASTPDSANYGYTF.

This chain uses TRBV11-2 with TRBJ2-7; tentative D call: TRBD2 (6 bases). Germline V lookup: CDR1 SGHAT, CDR2 FQNNGV. The CDR3 covers 14 residues. With 5 bases removed from V and 3 bases from J, the gap between germline ends came to 14 bases. The CDR3 sequence is CASSPRGGNYEQYF. In DNA form, the CDR3 reads TGTGCCAGCAGCCCCCGGGGCGGGAACTACGAGCAGTACTTC.

The rearrangement links TRBV10-2 to TRBJ2-5, with D unclear. Deletions cut 4 bases from V and 2 bases from J, with 11 bases between. There are 14 residues in the CDR3. Looked up from germline, CDR1 is WSHSY and CDR2 is SAAADI. Written as DNA, the CDR3 is TGCGCCAGCAGTGCCCTGGGCCGTCAAGAGACCCAGTACTTC. This gives the protein CASSALGRQETQYF.

This clone was observed a handful of times. The J gene is TRBJ2-3, the V gene TRBV4-2, with D hard to call. V shed 1 base and J shed 6 bases, with 5 bases lying between them. Germline loops: CDR1 LGHNA, CDR2 YNFKEQ. The CDR3 is 12 residues long. The DNA of the CDR3 is TGTGCCAGCAGCCAAGTCGGGGATACGCAGTATTTT. Protein sequence: CASSQVGDTQYF.

This clone was counted a few times. The gene calls are TRBV7-2 and TRBJ2-2, with 7 nucleotides matching TRBD2. The CDR3 spans 16 residues. CDR1 and CDR2 (germline): SGHTA, FQGNSA. V lost 1 base, J lost 2 bases, and 4 bases stayed unmatched. The CDR3 sequence is CASSLVSGANTGELFF. For the CDR3, the DNA is TGTGCCAGCAGCTTAGTAAGCGGGGCAAACACCGGGGAGCTGTTTTTT. Combining the CDR3 with reference TRBV7-2 and TRBJ2-2 gives the whole variable domain GAGVSQSPSNKVTEKGKDVELRCDPISGHTALYWYRQSLGQGLEFLIYFQGNSAPDKSGLPSDRFSAERTGGSVSTLTIQRTQQEDSAVYLCASSLVSGANTGELFFGEGSRLTVL.

In its sample, this clone was seen a few times. The V and J genes are TRBV2 and TRBJ2-7; TRBD2 matches at 11 bases. Per germline, CDR1 SNHLY and CDR2 FYNNEI. V lost 4 bases, J lost 5 bases, and 7 bases stayed unmatched. CDR3 length: 15 amino acids. CDR3 sequence reads: CASSGRLAGGDEQYF. CDR3 nucleotides: TGTGCCAGCAGTGGGCGGCTAGCGGGAGGAGACGAGCAGTACTTC.